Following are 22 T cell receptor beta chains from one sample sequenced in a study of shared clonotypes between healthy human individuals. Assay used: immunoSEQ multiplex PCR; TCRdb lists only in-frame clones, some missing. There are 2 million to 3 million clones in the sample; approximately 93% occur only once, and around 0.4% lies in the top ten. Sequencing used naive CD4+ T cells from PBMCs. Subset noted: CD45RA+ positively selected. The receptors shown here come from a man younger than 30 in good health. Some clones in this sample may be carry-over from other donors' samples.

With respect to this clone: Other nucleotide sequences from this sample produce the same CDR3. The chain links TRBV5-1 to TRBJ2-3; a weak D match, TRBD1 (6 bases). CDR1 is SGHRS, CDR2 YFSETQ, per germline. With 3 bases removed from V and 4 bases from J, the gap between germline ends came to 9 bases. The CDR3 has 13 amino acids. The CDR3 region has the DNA TGCGCCAGCAGCTCGGCAGGGGCAGATACGCAGTATTTT. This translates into CASSSAGADTQYF. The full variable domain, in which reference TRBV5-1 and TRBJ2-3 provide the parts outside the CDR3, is KAGVTQTPRYLIKTRGQQVTLSCSPISGHRSVSWYQQTPGQGLQFLFEYFSETQRNKGNFPGRFSGRQFSNSRSEMNVSTLELGDSALYLCASSSAGADTQYFGPGTRLTVL.

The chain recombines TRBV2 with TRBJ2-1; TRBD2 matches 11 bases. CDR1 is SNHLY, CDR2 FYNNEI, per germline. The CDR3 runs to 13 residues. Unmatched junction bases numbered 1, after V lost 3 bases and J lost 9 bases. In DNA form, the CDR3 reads TGTGCCAGCAGTGACGGACTAGCGGGTGAGCAGTTCTTC. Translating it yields CASSDGLAGEQFF.

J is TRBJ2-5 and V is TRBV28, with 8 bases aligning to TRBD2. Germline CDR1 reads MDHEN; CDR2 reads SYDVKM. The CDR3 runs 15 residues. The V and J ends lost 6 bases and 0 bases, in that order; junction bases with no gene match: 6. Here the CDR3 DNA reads TGTGCCAGCAGCCCTAGCGGGCGGAACCAAGAGACCCAGTACTTC. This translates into CASSPSGRNQETQYF.

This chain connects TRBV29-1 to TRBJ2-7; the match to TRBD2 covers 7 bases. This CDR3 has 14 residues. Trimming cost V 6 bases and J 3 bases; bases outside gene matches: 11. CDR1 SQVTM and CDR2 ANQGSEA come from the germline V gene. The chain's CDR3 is CSVKAGLGNYEQYF. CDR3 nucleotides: TGCAGCGTAAAAGCGGGGCTCGGAAACTACGAGCAGTACTTC.

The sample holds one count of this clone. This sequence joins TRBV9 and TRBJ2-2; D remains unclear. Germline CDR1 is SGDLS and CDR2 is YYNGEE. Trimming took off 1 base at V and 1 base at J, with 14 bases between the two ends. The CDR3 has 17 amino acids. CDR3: CASSVPATELNTGELFF. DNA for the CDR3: TGTGCCAGCAGCGTACCGGCTACGGAGTTGAACACCGGGGAGCTGTTTTTT.

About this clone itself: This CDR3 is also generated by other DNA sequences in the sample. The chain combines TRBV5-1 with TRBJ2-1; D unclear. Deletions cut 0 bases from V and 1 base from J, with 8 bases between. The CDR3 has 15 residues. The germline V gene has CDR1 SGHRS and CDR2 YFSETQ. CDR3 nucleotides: TGCGCCAGCAGCTTGGCGGCGGATTCCTACAATGAGCAGTTCTTC. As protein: CASSLAADSYNEQFF.

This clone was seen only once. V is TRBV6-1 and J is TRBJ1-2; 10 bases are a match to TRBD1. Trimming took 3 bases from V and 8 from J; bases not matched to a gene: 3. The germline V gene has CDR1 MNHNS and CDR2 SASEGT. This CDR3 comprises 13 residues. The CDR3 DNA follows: TGTGCCAGCAGTGATGAGACAGGGGGCGGCTACACCTTC. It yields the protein CASSDETGGGYTF.

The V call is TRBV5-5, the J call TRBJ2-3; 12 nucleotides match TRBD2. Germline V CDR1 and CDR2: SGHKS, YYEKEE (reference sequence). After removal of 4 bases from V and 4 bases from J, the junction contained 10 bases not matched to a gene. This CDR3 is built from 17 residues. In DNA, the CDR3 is TGTGCCAGCAGCATGGGACTAGCGGGCAGCCCCCCAGATACGCAGTATTTT. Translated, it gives CASSMGLAGSPPDTQYF.

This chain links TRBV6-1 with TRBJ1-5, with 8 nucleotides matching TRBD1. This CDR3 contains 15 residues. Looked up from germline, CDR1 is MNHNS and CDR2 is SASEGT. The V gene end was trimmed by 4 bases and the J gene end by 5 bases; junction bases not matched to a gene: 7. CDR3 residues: CASSASDRGDQPQHF. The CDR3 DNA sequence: TGTGCCAGCAGTGCTTCCGACAGGGGCGATCAGCCCCAGCATTTT.

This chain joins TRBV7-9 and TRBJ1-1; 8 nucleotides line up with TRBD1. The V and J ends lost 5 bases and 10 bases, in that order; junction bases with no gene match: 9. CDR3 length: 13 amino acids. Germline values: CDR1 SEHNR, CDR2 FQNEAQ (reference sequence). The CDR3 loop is CASSLGQGSVAFF. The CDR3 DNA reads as TGTGCCAGCAGCCTCGGACAGGGTAGTGTAGCTTTCTTT.

CDR3 protein: CASSFKGGGTEAFF. The CDR3 DNA reads TGTGCCAGCAGCTTTAAAGGGGGGGGCACTGAAGCTTTCTTT. The chain employs TRBV7-2 and TRBJ1-1; possibly TRBD1 for D (6 bases). Per the germline V gene, CDR1 is SGHTA and CDR2 is FQGNSA. The CDR3 is 14 amino acids. V dropped 3 bases and J dropped 4 bases, with 12 bases sitting between them.

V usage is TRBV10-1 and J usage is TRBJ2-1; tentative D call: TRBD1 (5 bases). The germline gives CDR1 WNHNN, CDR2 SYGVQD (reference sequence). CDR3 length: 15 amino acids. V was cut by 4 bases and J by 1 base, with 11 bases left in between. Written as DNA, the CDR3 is TGCGCCAGCAGTGCCTGGGGCGGTTCCTACAATGAGCAGTTCTTC. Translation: CASSAWGGSYNEQFF.

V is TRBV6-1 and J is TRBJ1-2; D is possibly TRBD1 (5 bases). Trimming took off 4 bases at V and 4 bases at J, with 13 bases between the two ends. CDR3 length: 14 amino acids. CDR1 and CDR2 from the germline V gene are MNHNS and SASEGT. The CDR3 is CASSVQWGGYGYTF. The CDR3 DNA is TGTGCCAGCAGTGTGCAGTGGGGGGGCTATGGCTACACCTTC.

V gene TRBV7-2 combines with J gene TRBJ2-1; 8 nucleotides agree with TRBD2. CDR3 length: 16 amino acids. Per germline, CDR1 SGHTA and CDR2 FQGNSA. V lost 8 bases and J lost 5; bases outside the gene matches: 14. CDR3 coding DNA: TGTGCCAGCCGGGGGGGTTTAGCGGGGTCCCACAATGAGCAGTTCTTC. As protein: CASRGGLAGSHNEQFF.

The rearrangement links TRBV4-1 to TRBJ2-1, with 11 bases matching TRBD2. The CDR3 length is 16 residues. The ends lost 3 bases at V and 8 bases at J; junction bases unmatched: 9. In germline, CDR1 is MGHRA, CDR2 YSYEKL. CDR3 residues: CASSQPTSGSWHEQFF. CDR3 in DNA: TGCGCCAGCAGCCAGCCCACTAGCGGGAGTTGGCATGAGCAGTTCTTC.

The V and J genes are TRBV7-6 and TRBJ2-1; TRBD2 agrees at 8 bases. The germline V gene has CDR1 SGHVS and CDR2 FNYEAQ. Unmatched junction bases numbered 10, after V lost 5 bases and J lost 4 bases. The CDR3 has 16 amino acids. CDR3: CASSRRGGVSYNEQFF. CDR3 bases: TGTGCCAGCAGCCGCCGGGGGGGAGTTTCTTACAATGAGCAGTTCTTC.

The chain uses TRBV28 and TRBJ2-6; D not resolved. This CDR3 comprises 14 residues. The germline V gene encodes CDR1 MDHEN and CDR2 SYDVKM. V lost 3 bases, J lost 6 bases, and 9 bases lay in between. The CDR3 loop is CASSLPALANVLTF. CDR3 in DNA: TGTGCCAGCAGTTTGCCAGCCCTGGCCAACGTCCTGACTTTC.

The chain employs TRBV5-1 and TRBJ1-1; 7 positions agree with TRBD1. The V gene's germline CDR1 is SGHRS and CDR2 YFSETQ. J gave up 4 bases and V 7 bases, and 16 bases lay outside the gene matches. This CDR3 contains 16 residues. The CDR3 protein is CASGSYRGVVATEAFF. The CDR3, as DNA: TGCGCCAGCGGGTCATACAGGGGAGTTGTCGCCACTGAAGCTTTCTTT.

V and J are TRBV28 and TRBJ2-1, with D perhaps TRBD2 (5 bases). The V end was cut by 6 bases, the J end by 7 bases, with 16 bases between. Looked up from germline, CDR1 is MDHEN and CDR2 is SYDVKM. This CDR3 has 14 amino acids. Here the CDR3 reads CASSGVGDINEQFF. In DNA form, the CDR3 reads TGTGCCAGCAGCGGGGTGGGAGATATTAATGAGCAGTTCTTC.

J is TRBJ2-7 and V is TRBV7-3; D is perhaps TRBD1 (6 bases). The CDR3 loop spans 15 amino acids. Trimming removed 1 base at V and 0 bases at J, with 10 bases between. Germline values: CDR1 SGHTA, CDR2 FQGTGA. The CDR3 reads CASSLNAGASYEQYF. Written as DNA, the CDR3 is TGTGCCAGCAGCTTAAATGCAGGGGCCTCCTACGAGCAGTACTTC. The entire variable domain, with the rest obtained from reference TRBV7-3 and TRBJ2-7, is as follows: GAGVSQTPSNKVTEKGKYVELRCDPISGHTALYWYRQSLGQGPEFLIYFQGTGAADDSGLPNDRFFAVRPEGSVSTLKIQRTERGDSAVYLCASSLNAGASYEQYFGPGTRLTVT.

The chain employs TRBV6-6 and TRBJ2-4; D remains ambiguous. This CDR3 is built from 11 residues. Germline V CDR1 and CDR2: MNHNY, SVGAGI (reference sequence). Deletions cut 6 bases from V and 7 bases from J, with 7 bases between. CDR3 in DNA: TGTGCCAGCAGCCTTTCCAACATTCAGTACTTC. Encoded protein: CASSLSNIQYF.

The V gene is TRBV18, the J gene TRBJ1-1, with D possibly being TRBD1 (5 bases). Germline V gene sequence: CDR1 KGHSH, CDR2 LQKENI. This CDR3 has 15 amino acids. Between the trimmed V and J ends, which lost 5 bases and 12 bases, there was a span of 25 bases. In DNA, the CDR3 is TGTGCCAGCTCAGCAATAGCCGGGCCGGGGGGTGTTACTTTCTTT. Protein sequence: CASSAIAGPGGVTFF.